Each of the 27 T cell receptor beta chains below was sequenced from the same sample in a study of T-cell reconstitution after alpha-beta-depleted transplantation in children. It was with unique molecular identifiers that the TCRbeta library was prepared. TCRdb used MiXCR to reprocess the PCR reads, holding one entry per CDR3 protein. This repertoire shows more than 500,000 distinct CDR3 sequences, about an eighth found once; its top ten account for about 15%. Sequenced material: PBMCs, mostly from graft donor cells, taken 180 days after TCRalphabeta/CD19-depleted stem cell transplant. The receptors here all came from a female patient aged 2 to 10 who had a stem cell transplant for aplastic anemia, so the T cells may come from the graft donor.

This chain joins TRBV5-1 and TRBJ1-1; TRBD1 aligns across 7 bases. This CDR3 contains 17 residues. Germline CDR1 and CDR2: SGHRS and YFSETQ. V dropped 0 bases and J dropped 1; count of bases not matched to a gene: 9. The CDR3 DNA sequence: TGCGCCAGCAGCTTGGTGTCAGGGGGGACGAAGAACACTGAAGCTTTCTTT. It translates to CASSLVSGGTKNTEAFF.

There are many counts of this clonotype. V usage is TRBV7-2 and J usage is TRBJ2-7; 11 nucleotides match TRBD2. Germline V gene sequence: CDR1 SGHTA, CDR2 FQGNSA. This CDR3 has 16 amino acids. Trimming took 1 base from V and 4 from J; bases not matched to a gene: 6. The CDR3 spells CASSLDLGTSGYEQYF. In nucleotides, the CDR3 is TGTGCCAGCAGCTTAGACCTTGGGACTAGCGGTTACGAGCAGTACTTC.

This clonotype turned up a few times. For the CDR3, the DNA is TGCAGTGCGCCGCCCCGGACGGGGGTGGGGAATGAGCAGTTCTTC. Translating gives CSAPPRTGVGNEQFF. The V call is TRBV20-1, the J call TRBJ2-1; TRBD2 might be the D (6 bases). Germline-derived CDR1 and CDR2 are DFQATT and SNEGSKA (reference sequence). The V and J ends lost 6 bases and 7 bases respectively, with 22 bases between them. This CDR3 contains 15 residues.

The rearrangement uses TRBV25-1 and TRBJ1-2; tentative D call: TRBD1 (5 bases). Germline loops: CDR1 MGHDK, CDR2 SYGVNS. Trimming removed 3 bases from V and 2 bases from J, with 10 bases in between. The CDR3 length is 14 residues. The CDR3 DNA reads as TGTGCCAGCAGTGACTTCAGGGTCAACTATGGCTACACCTTC. Its protein is CASSDFRVNYGYTF.

This clonotype was counted a few times. The J gene is TRBJ1-2, the V gene TRBV5-6; 9 bases are a match to TRBD1. CDR1 and CDR2 from the germline V gene are SGHDT and YYEEEE. CDR3 length: 13 amino acids. V shed 3 bases, J shed 7 bases, and the junction held 4 bases outside the gene matches. Here the CDR3 DNA reads TGTGCCAGCAGCTCGGACAGGGGATCTGGCTACACCTTC. Its translation is CASSSDRGSGYTF.

Ten or more counts support this clonotype. V usage is TRBV9 and J usage is TRBJ2-1; D may be TRBD2 (5 bases). The V gene's germline CDR1 is SGDLS and CDR2 YYNGEE. CDR3 length: 15 residues. Deletions cut 0 bases from V and 6 bases from J, with 13 bases between. The CDR3 loop reads CASSVALGAGNEQFF. The DNA of the CDR3 is TGTGCCAGCAGCGTAGCGCTAGGTGCGGGCAATGAGCAGTTCTTC.

There are a few counts of this clonotype. This chain uses TRBV20-1 with TRBJ2-5, with TRBD1 matching 8 bases. V dropped 0 bases and J dropped 6; count of bases not matched to a gene: 9. This CDR3 has 15 residues. CDR1 and CDR2 from the germline V gene are DFQATT and SNEGSKA (reference sequence). The CDR3 DNA is TGCAGTGCTAGAGATGTGCCAGGGGGCAAAAAGACCCAGTACTTC. As protein: CSARDVPGGKKTQYF.

V is TRBV28 and J is TRBJ1-5; TRBD1 aligns across 8 bases. V gave up 7 bases and J gave up 0 bases; unmatched junction bases: 5. There are 15 residues in the CDR3. CDR1 and CDR2 from the germline V gene are MDHEN and SYDVKM. The CDR3 region is CASTWTGTSNQPQHF. In nucleotides, the CDR3 is TGTGCCAGCACCTGGACAGGGACTAGCAATCAGCCCCAGCATTTT.

This chain joins TRBV10-3 and TRBJ2-7; 10 bases agree with TRBD2. The CDR3 covers 16 residues. CDR1 and CDR2 (germline): ENHRY, SYGVKD. Losses at the gene ends were 2 bases for V and 4 bases for J; bases not matched to a gene: 8. The DNA for the CDR3 is TGTGCCATCAGTGAGAGGCTAGCGGGAGAAGTATACGAGCAGTACTTC. This translates into CAISERLAGEVYEQYF.

The sample holds a few counts of this clonotype. The chain carries TRBV12-3 or TRBV12-4 and TRBJ1-5; D is unclear. Between the trimmed V and J ends, which lost 5 bases and 0 bases, there was a span of 5 bases. The length of the CDR3 is 13 residues. CDR3 in amino acids: CASSHFSNQPQHF. CDR3 DNA sequence: TGTGCCAGCAGTCACTTTAGCAATCAGCCCCAGCATTTT.

This clonotype was counted many times. The V and J genes are TRBV15 and TRBJ2-3; tentatively, D is TRBD2 (5 bases). Germline V gene data show CDR1 as LNHNV and CDR2 as YYDKDF (reference sequence). The CDR3 sequence is 14 residues long. Trimming cost V 7 bases and J 2 bases, with 13 bases left between them. CDR3 protein: CATTPGKPTDTQYF. CDR3 DNA: TGTGCCACCACCCCGGGGAAACCCACAGATACGCAGTATTTT.

This clonotype was recorded many times. The chain carries TRBV11-2 and TRBJ2-5; a possible D gene is TRBD1 (6 bases). The CDR3 covers 16 residues. V dropped 2 bases and J dropped 1 base, with 14 bases sitting between them. Per the germline V gene, CDR1 is SGHAT and CDR2 is FQNNGV. In DNA form, the CDR3 reads TGTGCCAGCAGCTTAAAACAGGGCAGTCTCCAAGAGACCCAGTACTTC. This encodes CASSLKQGSLQETQYF.

The table lists this clonotype with many counts. The chain employs TRBV29-1 and TRBJ2-3; tentatively, D is TRBD1 (6 bases). The germline V gene encodes CDR1 SQVTM and CDR2 ANQGSEA. This CDR3 has 14 residues. Trimming took 0 bases from V and 3 from J, leaving 10 bases between them. The CDR3 protein is CSVEEERGTDTQYF. The CDR3 DNA follows: TGCAGCGTTGAAGAGGAGAGGGGGACAGATACGCAGTATTTT.

This clonotype has a handful of counts. The chain uses TRBV27 and TRBJ2-7; D perhaps matches TRBD1 (6 bases). The CDR3 is 13 residues long. Germline V gene data show CDR1 as MNHEY and CDR2 as SMNVEV (reference sequence). V was shortened by 6 bases and J by 5 bases, with 14 bases between the two germline ends. CDR3 protein: CASSPRDTDEQYF. DNA of the CDR3: TGTGCCAGCAGCCCCCGGGACACGGACGAGCAGTACTTC.

The chain is built from TRBV7-9 and TRBJ2-1; 13 bases are a match to TRBD2. This CDR3 spans 15 amino acids. The V gene end was trimmed by 6 bases and the J gene end by 9 bases; junction bases not matched to a gene: 8. Germline loops: CDR1 SEHNR, CDR2 FQNEAQ (reference sequence). The CDR3 sequence is CASSPTSGRGTEQFF. The CDR3 DNA follows: TGTGCCAGCAGTCCAACTAGCGGGAGGGGGACTGAGCAGTTCTTC.

This clonotype appeared a few times. This chain connects TRBV11-3 to TRBJ2-7; TRBD2 matches 12 bases. V shed 4 bases, J shed 5 bases, and the junction held 6 bases outside the gene matches. The CDR3 has 15 residues. The germline gives CDR1 SGHNT, CDR2 YENEEA. CDR3 region: CASSSLAGGPHEQYV. The CDR3 bases are TGTGCCAGCAGCTCTCTAGCGGGAGGGCCCCACGAGCAGTACGTC.

The rearrangement joins TRBV5-1 to TRBJ2-5; D is possibly TRBD1 (6 bases). V was clipped by 0 bases and J by 3 bases, with 9 bases between them. Germline V gene lookup returns CDR1 SGHRS and CDR2 YFSETQ. There are 14 residues in the CDR3. DNA of the CDR3: TGCGCCAGCAGCTTGGGGACAGCGGAAGAGACCCAGTACTTC. Translating gives CASSLGTAEETQYF.

This clonotype has at least ten counts. The rearrangement uses TRBV29-1 and TRBJ2-1; perhaps TRBD1 as D (5 bases). The V end lost 4 bases, the J end lost 11 bases, and 9 bases lay between the germline ends. The germline V gene has CDR1 SQVTM and CDR2 ANQGSEA. This CDR3 is built from 10 residues. The CDR3: CSVGGPKQFF. CDR3 DNA sequence: TGCAGCGTTGGGGGCCCTAAGCAGTTCTTC.

The chain carries TRBV15 and TRBJ1-1, with TRBD1 matching 8 bases. Trimming took 1 base from V and 8 from J; bases not matched to a gene: 15. Germline loops: CDR1 LNHNV, CDR2 YYDKDF (reference sequence). The CDR3 sequence is 17 residues long. In nucleotides, the CDR3 is TGTGCCACCAGCAGAGGCCAGGGGGCCTACGGCGGACCGGAAGCTTTCTTT. This gives the protein CATSRGQGAYGGPEAFF.

The chain joins TRBV14 to TRBJ1-2, with D perhaps matching TRBD1 (5 bases). V lost 1 base to trimming and J lost 4 bases, with 13 bases between them. There are 15 residues in the CDR3. Germline V lookup: CDR1 SGHDN, CDR2 FVKESK. CDR3 nucleotides: TGTGCCAGCAGCCAAGTGGTCTCAGGGTTCTATGGCTACACCTTC. Translated: CASSQVVSGFYGYTF.

The chain couples TRBV20-1 to TRBJ2-7; 11 nucleotides agree with TRBD1. Trimming took 0 bases from V and 3 from J; bases not matched to a gene: 7. The germline gives CDR1 DFQATT, CDR2 SNEGSKA (reference sequence). The CDR3 totals 16 residues. This chain's CDR3 is CSARDIGGTGGYEQYF. The CDR3 DNA reads as TGCAGTGCTAGAGACATCGGGGGGACAGGGGGCTACGAGCAGTACTTC.

This clonotype has more than one count but fewer than ten. The chain has TRBV4-3 and TRBJ1-4; the match to TRBD1 covers 8 bases. Germline-derived CDR1 and CDR2 are LGHNA and YSLEER. The ends lost 3 bases at V and 5 bases at J; junction bases unmatched: 5. This CDR3 has 15 residues. CDR3 DNA: TGCGCCAGCAGCCAGCCGGGACAGGTGAATGAAAAACTGTTTTTT. Translating it yields CASSQPGQVNEKLFF.

The chain links TRBV28 to TRBJ2-3; D might be TRBD2 (5 bases). V shed 5 bases and J shed 4 bases, with 16 bases lying between them. Germline CDR1 is MDHEN and CDR2 is SYDVKM. The CDR3 is 15 amino acids. Here the CDR3 reads CASSPRGRVADTQYF. For the CDR3, the DNA is TGTGCCAGCAGTCCCAGAGGGAGAGTCGCAGATACGCAGTATTTT.

The chain employs TRBV12-3 or TRBV12-4 and TRBJ2-3; TRBD1 is a possible D gene (5 bases). Trimming left V 2 bases short and J 3 bases short, with 21 bases between. The CDR3 loop spans 18 amino acids. CDR3 amino acids: CASSLKRSGKQGTDTQYF. As DNA, the CDR3 is TGTGCCAGCAGTTTAAAGCGCTCAGGGAAGCAGGGTACAGATACGCAGTATTTT.

The chain joins TRBV4-3 to TRBJ2-3; D unresolved. Germline-derived CDR1 and CDR2 are LGHNA and YSLEER. The CDR3 contains 14 residues. Trimming took off 4 bases at V and 2 bases at J, with 10 bases between the two ends. This CDR3 reads CASSRVSLTDTQYF. The CDR3, as DNA: TGCGCCAGCAGCCGAGTCTCCCTCACAGATACGCAGTATTTT.

The J gene is TRBJ1-5, the V gene TRBV21-1; the tabulated D call, TRBD1, remains unverified against the DNA. TRBV21-1 is assigned pseudogene status. The CDR3 runs to 16 residues. CDR3 DNA sequence: TGTGCCAGCAGCAAGGAGACAGGGGAGGGAAGTCAGCCCCAGCATTTT. Translating it yields CASSKETGEGSQPQHF.

This clonotype was detected many times. The J gene is TRBJ2-2, the V gene TRBV29-1; either TRBD1 or TRBD2 may supply D (5 bases each). The germline V gene encodes CDR1 SQVTM and CDR2 ANQGSEA. Trimming removed 4 bases from V and 5 bases from J, with 11 bases in between. This CDR3 contains 13 residues. This CDR3 is CSVGAGSTGELFF. CDR3 bases: TGCAGCGTTGGGGCAGGGAGTACCGGGGAGCTGTTTTTT.